This T cell receptor (beta chain) derives from a study of cytomegalovirus exposure and HLA in healthy donors (dated by TCRdb to the late 2010s). With respect to the entire study: According to a later analysis, the roughly 120 validation repertoires were produced on the same platform as the roughly 700 repertoires of the first cohort. The study aimed to test whether signatures of past pathogen exposure could be identified by cataloging public T cell receptors. Besides the first cohort of 500 to 700 subjects, a separate validation cohort made up of about 120 different subjects was used. To predict cytomegalovirus infection status, the study brought together high-throughput TCR immunosequencing, statistical association of individual TCRs with disease status, and machine learning. The paper as a whole reports these results and caveats: In a later analysis, TCRs clustered in the first cohort were found to also tend to co-occur in the roughly 120 validation repertoires, with roughly 93% of cluster scores above 0. A later analysis had no HLA typing for the validation cohort, so co-occurrence there was scored across all 120 or so repertoires. According to the authors, the approach could potentially be generalized to other disease states and immunological phenotypes. Three of the identified cytomegalovirus-associated TCR beta chains were confirmed in vitro to be specific for cytomegalovirus antigens. The study listed approximately 150 TCR beta chains as associated with cytomegalovirus. While some public TCRs were present in many individuals, most TCR sequences turned up only very rarely across donors. The classifier was reported to diagnose cytomegalovirus status with high specificity and sensitivity in both the original cohort and the validation cohort.

Worth noting for this clone: There is no known antigen for this receptor. Per-nucleotide qualities are absent, and no much larger clonotype sits a single base away.

Separate from the approximately 690-subject first cohort, the validation cohort of about 130 subjects was the group to which the donors belonged. Reading from cysteine to phenylalanine, the CDR3 counts 15 amino acids. Just CDR3 DNA is preserved here, 45 bases in frame from base 1. At the junction V is shortened by 1 base and J by 3 bases; bases outside the gene matches: 0. The germline V gene encodes CDR1 SEHNR and CDR2 FQNEAQ (reference sequence). The library was produced with the immunoSEQ multiplex PCR assay. Turning to the authors' computational methods: A statistical classification framework was built to diagnose cytomegalovirus status from the catalog of TCR beta chain sequences. The clones in this table, taken by TCRdb from immuneACCESS, are in-frame only. Not every clone is retained; where verified, under half of the shortfall comes from an unresolved V gene, and the cause of the rest is unknown. V and J calls and clone size are as listed in that table; D and trimming were resolved from the DNA. For this sample the table gives more than 120,000 clones, of which about 87% were detected only once. The ten largest make up roughly 4.5% of the sample.

This receptor was taken from a man between 18 and 35 years old in good health and CMV-seropositive. Rearrangement joined TRBV7-9 to TRBJ2-1, with 10 central nucleotides matching TRBD2. Sequencing was carried out using PBMCs. The CDR3 protein: CASSLGLAGYNEQFF. The nucleotide sequence is given as TGTGCCAGCAGCTTAGGACTAGCGGGCTACAATGAGCAGTTCTTC.